Sequencing of this TCR beta chain was carried out in a study of graft-versus-host responses after intestinal transplantation. TCRdb keeps only in-frame clones here, not all; method: immunoSEQ multiplex PCR. The table has some 90,000 clones, roughly nine tenths seen once. V was shortened by 3 bases and J by 11 bases, with 14 bases between the two germline ends. Germline V lookup: CDR1 SGHAT, CDR2 FQNNGV. The CDR3 consists of 14 residues. Concerning this clone: Its antigen is undetermined.

The TCR was taken from a human donor who received an intestinal transplant. The sample consisted of unstimulated CD4+ T cells sorted from spleen or lymph node cells, taken before intestinal transplant. J is TRBJ1-6 and V is TRBV11-2; TRBD1 is a possible D gene (6 bases). CDR3 protein: CASSFGGVGAPLHF. In nucleotides, the CDR3 is TGTGCCAGCAGCTTTGGGGGCGTCGGGGCACCCCTCCACTTT.